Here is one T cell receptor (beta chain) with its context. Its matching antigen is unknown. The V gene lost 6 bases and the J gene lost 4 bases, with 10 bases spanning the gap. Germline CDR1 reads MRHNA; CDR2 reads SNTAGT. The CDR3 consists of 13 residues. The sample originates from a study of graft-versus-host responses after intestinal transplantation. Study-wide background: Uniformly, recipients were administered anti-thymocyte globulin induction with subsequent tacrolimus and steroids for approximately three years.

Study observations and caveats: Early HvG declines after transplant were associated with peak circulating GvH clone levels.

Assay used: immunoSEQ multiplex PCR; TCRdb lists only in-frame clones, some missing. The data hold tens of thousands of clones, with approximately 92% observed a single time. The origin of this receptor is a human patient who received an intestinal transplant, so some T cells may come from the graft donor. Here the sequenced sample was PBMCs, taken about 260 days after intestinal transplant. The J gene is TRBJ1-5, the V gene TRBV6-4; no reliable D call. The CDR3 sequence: CASSERSNQPQHF. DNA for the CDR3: TGTGCCAGCAGCGAGCGATCGAATCAGCCCCAGCATTTT.